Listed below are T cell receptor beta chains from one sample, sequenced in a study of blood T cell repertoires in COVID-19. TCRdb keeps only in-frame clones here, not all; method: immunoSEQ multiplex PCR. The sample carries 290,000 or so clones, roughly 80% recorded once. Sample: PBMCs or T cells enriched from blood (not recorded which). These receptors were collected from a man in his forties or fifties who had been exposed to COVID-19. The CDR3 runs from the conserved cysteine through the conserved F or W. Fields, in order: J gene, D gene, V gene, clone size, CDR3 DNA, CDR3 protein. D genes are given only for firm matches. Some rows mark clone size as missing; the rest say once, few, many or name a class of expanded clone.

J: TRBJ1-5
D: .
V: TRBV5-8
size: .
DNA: TGTGCCAGCAGCTTGTGGGGGTACAGGGACGATAGACAGCCCCAGCATTTT
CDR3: CASSLWGYRDDRQPQHF

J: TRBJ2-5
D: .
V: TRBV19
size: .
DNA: TGTGCCAGTAGCGAGGGCTGGGTAGAGACCCAGTACTTC
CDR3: CASSEGWVETQYF

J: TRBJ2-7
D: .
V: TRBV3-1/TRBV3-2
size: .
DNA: TGTGCCAGCAGCCAAGGGACAGCTTTCGCCGAGCAGTACTTC
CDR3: CASSQGTAFAEQYF

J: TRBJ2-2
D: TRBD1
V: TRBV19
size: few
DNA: TGTGCCAGTAGTCTCCGACAGGGTGGGAACACCGGGGAGCTGTTTTTT
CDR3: CASSLRQGGNTGELFF

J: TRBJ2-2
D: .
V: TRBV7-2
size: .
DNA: TGTGCCAGCAGCTTAAGTGGACAGACGAACACCGGGGAGCTGTTTTTT
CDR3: CASSLSGQTNTGELFF

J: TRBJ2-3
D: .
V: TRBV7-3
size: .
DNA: TGTGCCAGCAGCTTATCGGGATTGGGAGCAGATACGCAGTATTTT
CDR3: CASSLSGLGADTQYF

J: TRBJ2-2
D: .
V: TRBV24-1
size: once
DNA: TGTGCCACCAGCCAGGATACGGAGGAGCTGTTTTTT
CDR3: CATSQDTEELFF

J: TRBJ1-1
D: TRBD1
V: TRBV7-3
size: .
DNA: TGTGCCAGCAGCAGGGGACAGGCCAACACTGAAGCTTTCTTT
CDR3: CASSRGQANTEAFF

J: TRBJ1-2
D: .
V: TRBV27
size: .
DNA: TGTGCCAGCAGTTTAGTAGGGGGCTATGGCTACACCTTC
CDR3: CASSLVGGYGYTF

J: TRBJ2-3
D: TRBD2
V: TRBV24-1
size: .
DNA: TGTGCCACCGGAGTAGCGGGGCTAGATACGCAGTATTTT
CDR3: CATGVAGLDTQYF

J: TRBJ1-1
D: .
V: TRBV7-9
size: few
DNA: TGTGCCAGCTTGCACCAGGGTAAAGCTGAAGCTTTCTTT
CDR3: CASLHQGKAEAFF

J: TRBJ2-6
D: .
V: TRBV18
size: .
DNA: TGTGCCAGCCTTCCAGACTCTGGGGCCAACGTCCTGACTTTC
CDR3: CASLPDSGANVLTF

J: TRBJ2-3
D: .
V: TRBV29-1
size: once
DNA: TGCAGCGGGATACCGACACTGAGCACAGATACGCAGTATTTT
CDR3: CSGIPTLSTDTQYF

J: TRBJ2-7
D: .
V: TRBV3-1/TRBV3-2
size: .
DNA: TGTGCCAGCAGCCTGACAGGTTCCTACGAGCAGTACTTC
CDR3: CASSLTGSYEQYF

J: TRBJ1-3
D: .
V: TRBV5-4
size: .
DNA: TGTGCCAGCAGCTTGGGGGCCCCAACAGGGTCTGGAAACACCATATATTTT
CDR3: CASSLGAPTGSGNTIYF

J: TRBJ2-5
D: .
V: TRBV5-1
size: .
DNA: TGCGCCAGCAGCTTGGGGGCGGGCCAACAAGAGACCCAGTACTTC
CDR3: CASSLGAGQQETQYF

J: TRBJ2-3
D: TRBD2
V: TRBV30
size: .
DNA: TGTGCCTGGAGTGTAGGAAGCGGGGGACTCACAGATACGCAGTATTTT
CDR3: CAWSVGSGGLTDTQYF

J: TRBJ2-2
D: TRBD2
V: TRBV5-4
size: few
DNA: TGTGCCAGCAGCCTTAGCGGGATGAACACCGGGGAGCTGTTTTTT
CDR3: CASSLSGMNTGELFF

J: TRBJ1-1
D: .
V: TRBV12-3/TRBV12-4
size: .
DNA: TGTGCCAGCAGTTTAACTGGACAGAGGAGGCCTTTCTTT
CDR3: CASSLTGQRRPFF

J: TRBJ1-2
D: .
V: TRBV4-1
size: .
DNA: TGCGCCAGCAGCCAAGTGGGGCCGAGGAAGAGGCACTTAAATGGCTACACCTTC
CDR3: CASSQVGPRKRHLNGYTF

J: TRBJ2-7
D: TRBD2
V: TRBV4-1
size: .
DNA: TGCGCCAGCAGCCACCTAGCGGGAGGCACCTACGAGCAGTACTTC
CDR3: CASSHLAGGTYEQYF

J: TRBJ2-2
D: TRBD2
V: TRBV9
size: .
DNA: TGTGCCAGCAGCGTGACTAGCGGGAGTGTTAGGTCCGGGGAGCTGTTTTTT
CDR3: CASSVTSGSVRSGELFF

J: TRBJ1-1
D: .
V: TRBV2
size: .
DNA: TGTGCCAGCAGAATTGACAGCAAGAACACTGAAGCTTTCTTT
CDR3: CASRIDSKNTEAFF

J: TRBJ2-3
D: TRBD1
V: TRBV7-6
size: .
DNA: TGTGCCAGCAGCTCCCGCCCAGGGGGCGAGCAGTATTTT
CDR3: CASSSRPGGEQYF

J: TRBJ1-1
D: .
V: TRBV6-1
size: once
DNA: TGTGCCAGCAGTGAGGTGGCGAGGAGTGAAGCTTTCTTT
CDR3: CASSEVARSEAFF

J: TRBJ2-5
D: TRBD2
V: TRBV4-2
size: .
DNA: TGTGCCAGCAGCCCCGGAGAGGGACTAGTGGAGACCCAGTACTTC
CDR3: CASSPGEGLVETQYF